This T cell receptor beta chain was sequenced during a study of Graves' ophthalmopathy and Graves' hyperthyroidism. Looking at the study overall: At the time of initial diagnosis and before any treatment, peripheral blood was collected. Overall study findings and caveats: Blood shared most expanded thyroid clonotypes above 0.001 frequency.

For donors with ophthalmopathy, the disease showed moderate-to-severe activity, reached CAS ≥3 and NOSPECS ≥4, and had lasted under 3 months. The diagnosis combined clinical symptoms, thyroxine, TRAb, thyroid ultrasound and orbital computed tomography scans. The CDR3 consists of 15 residues. CDR1 is LNHDA, CDR2 SQIVND, per germline (reference sequence). Trimming pared 7 bases from V and 0 bases from J, leaving 12 bases between. The table lists this clonotype with many counts. As yet, its antigen is unknown. For repertoire sequencing, the TCR beta CDR3 regions were amplified from RNA transcripts. In the first round, RT-PCR was carried out with HTBI primers, and a multiplex PCR formed the second round. TCRdb re-called the multiplex PCR reads with MiXCR, one entry per CDR3 protein. The sample holds around 51,000 distinct CDR3 sequences; around 48% are singletons and the top ten take 23%.

This chain connects TRBV19 to TRBJ2-2, with D hard to call. The sample comprised peripheral blood. This receptor was taken from an adult man with Graves' ophthalmopathy. The CDR3 DNA sequence: TGTGCCAGTACTTCTCAGGCACCGAACACCGGGGAGCTGTTTTTT. It translates to CASTSQAPNTGELFF.